Listed below are T cell receptor beta chains from one sample, sequenced in a study of T cells in Graves' hyperthyroidism and ophthalmopathy. TCRdb processed the multiplex PCR reads anew with MiXCR; each CDR3 protein has one entry. The table lists approximately 620,000 distinct CDR3 sequences, 16% of them singletons. Sequenced input: blood. These receptors all come from a woman in her 40s with Graves' ophthalmopathy. Each CDR3 is given with its conserved first and last residue. D genes are given only for firm matches. Expanded clones are given a class, and other clones once, few, many or no size at all.

CDR3aa,CDR3nt,v_gene,j_gene,abundance,d_gene
CASSLTESPLHF,TGTGCCAGCAGTTTAACGGAATCACCCCTCCACTTT,TRBV28,TRBJ1-6,many,.
CASSLDGQGILETQYF,TGCGCCAGCAGCTTGGACGGACAGGGAATATTAGAGACCCAGTACTTC,TRBV5-1,TRBJ2-5,.,TRBD1
CASSPVMVPITSTDTQYF,TGTGCCAGCAGCCCCGTCATGGTTCCGATCACTAGCACAGATACGCAGTATTTT,TRBV7-8,TRBJ2-3,many,.
CASSYTGGPNEKLFF,TGTGCCAGCAGTTACACGGGGGGCCCTAATGAAAAACTGTTTTTT,TRBV6-9,TRBJ1-4,once,.
CASSSLDSSSGNTIYF,TGCGCCAGCAGCTCTCTAGACAGTTCCTCTGGAAACACCATATATTTT,TRBV5-1,TRBJ1-3,.,.
CSVEGILTGNEQFF,TGCAGCGTTGAGGGGATCCTAACGGGGAATGAGCAGTTCTTC,TRBV29-1,TRBJ2-1,many,.
CASSEALHRGIGNQPQHF,TGTGCCAGCAGTGAAGCGCTTCACAGGGGCATCGGCAATCAGCCCCAGCATTTT,TRBV2,TRBJ1-5,.,TRBD1
CSARGGKPTKAFF,TGCAGTGCTAGAGGCGGCAAGCCCACTAAAGCTTTCTTT,TRBV20-1,TRBJ1-1,.,.
CSASTSRGPAPNEQFF,TGCAGTGCCTCGACCTCGAGGGGCCCCGCACCCAATGAGCAGTTCTTC,TRBV20-1,TRBJ2-1,many,.
CASSFYREQETQYF,TGTGCCAGCAGCTTTTACAGGGAGCAAGAGACCCAGTACTTC,TRBV11-2,TRBJ2-5,many,.
CASITGGINEQYF,TGTGCCAGCATAACGGGAGGTATAAACGAGCAGTACTTC,TRBV28,TRBJ2-7,many,TRBD2
CASSYHHRVGRHRETQYF,TGTGCCAGCAGTTATCATCACAGGGTCGGCCGGCACAGGGAGACCCAGTACTTC,TRBV6-2/TRBV6-3,TRBJ2-5,many,.
CATHPGQAITEAFF,TGTGCCACCCACCCGGGACAGGCAATCACTGAAGCTTTCTTT,TRBV19,TRBJ1-1,.,TRBD1
CSGPRGGGTLGYTF,TGCAGCGGGCCGAGGGGGGGGGGAACTCTTGGCTACACCTTC,TRBV29-1,TRBJ1-2,.,.
CASSLGTGATQPQHF,TGTGCCAGCAGTTTAGGGACAGGGGCGACTCAGCCCCAGCATTTT,TRBV12-3/TRBV12-4,TRBJ1-5,.,TRBD1
CASSPWAKTDTQYF,TGTGCCAGCTCACCATGGGCAAAGACAGATACGCAGTATTTT,TRBV18,TRBJ2-3,many,.
CASSIRTVSSEQYF,TGTGCCAGCAGCATCCGGACAGTCAGTAGCGAGCAGTACTTC,TRBV11-2,TRBJ2-7,many,.
CAARDVNEKLFF,TGTGCCGCGCGGGACGTTAATGAAAAACTGTTTTTT,TRBV28,TRBJ1-4,many,.
CASLETGSNQPQHF,TGTGCCAGTCTGGAGACGGGGAGCAATCAGCCCCAGCATTTT,TRBV12-3/TRBV12-4,TRBJ1-5,many,.
CASSTTSGTYNEQFF,TGTGCCAGCAGCACAACTAGCGGGACCTACAATGAGCAGTTCTTC,TRBV7-2,TRBJ2-1,many,TRBD2
CASSYRPGGRETQYF,TGTGCCAGCAGTTACCGCCCAGGGGGAAGGGAGACCCAGTACTTC,TRBV6-2/TRBV6-3,TRBJ2-5,few,TRBD1
CASSGRDGDEAFF,TGCGCCAGCAGCGGCCGGGACGGAGATGAAGCTTTCTTT,TRBV5-1,TRBJ1-1,.,.
CASSYAGLLGDTQYF,TGTGCCAGCAGTTACGCGGGACTCCTCGGGGATACGCAGTATTTT,TRBV6-2/TRBV6-3,TRBJ2-3,many,.
CASSQECWTARAYHSNQPQHF,TGTGCCAGCAGCCAAGAATGTTGGACAGCACGAGCATACCATAGCAATCAGCCCCAGCATTTT,TRBV14,TRBJ1-5,.,.
CASSVDRNPYEQYF,TGTGCCAGCAGTGTGGATCGAAATCCTTACGAGCAGTACTTC,TRBV6-1,TRBJ2-7,many,.
CASSLVGLSGNTIYF,TGTGCCAGCAGCTTAGTGGGTCTCTCTGGAAACACCATATATTTT,TRBV11-2,TRBJ1-3,many,.
CASSNSGSGPYNEQFF,TGTGCCAGCAGCAATAGCGGGAGCGGACCCTACAATGAGCAGTTCTTC,TRBV7-9,TRBJ2-1,few,TRBD2
CASSLGGTHSNYGYTF,TGTGCCAGCAGTTTAGGGGGGACGCATTCTAACTATGGCTACACCTTC,TRBV28,TRBJ1-2,many,.
CASSLSGPGELFF,TGTGCCAGCAGCTTATCAGGTCCCGGGGAGCTGTTTTTT,TRBV7-9,TRBJ2-2,few,.
CASSRGLAEEETQYF,TGTGCCAGCAGCCGAGGACTAGCGGAGGAAGAGACCCAGTACTTC,TRBV11-1,TRBJ2-5,many,TRBD2
CASSPPGGANQPQHF,TGTGCCAGCTCACCACCTGGGGGGGCAAATCAGCCCCAGCATTTT,TRBV18,TRBJ1-5,many,.
CASSSLTGNYGYTF,TGCGCCAGCAGCTCTTTGACAGGCAACTATGGCTACACCTTC,TRBV5-1,TRBJ1-2,few,.
CASSEYPSRGANTEAFF,TGTGCCAGCAGCGAATATCCGTCCAGGGGGGCGAACACTGAAGCTTTCTTT,TRBV7-9,TRBJ1-1,.,TRBD1
CASSYDPTGQGSDGYTF,TGTGCCAGCAGTTACGACCCCACGGGACAGGGTTCAGATGGCTACACCTTC,TRBV6-5,TRBJ1-2,.,TRBD1
CASIKGTGTDTQYF,TGTGCCAGCATCAAGGGCACAGGGACAGATACGCAGTATTTT,TRBV7-9,TRBJ2-3,few,.
CASSPRGHQNTEAFF,TGTGCCAGCTCACCACGAGGGCATCAGAACACTGAAGCTTTCTTT,TRBV18,TRBJ1-1,many,.
CASSLGRDPVYEQFF,TGTGCCAGCAGTTTAGGACGGGACCCCGTGTATGAGCAGTTCTTC,TRBV12-3/TRBV12-4,TRBJ2-1,many,.
CASSSQSYYEQYF,TGTGCCAGCAGTTCCCAGTCATACTACGAGCAGTACTTC,TRBV28,TRBJ2-7,.,.
CASSETRGANVLTF,TGTGCCAGCAGTGAAACGCGTGGGGCCAACGTCCTGACTTTC,TRBV2,TRBJ2-6,.,.
CASGFGGADTQYF,TGTGCCAGCGGCTTTGGGGGGGCAGATACGCAGTATTTT,TRBV9,TRBJ2-3,.,TRBD2
CSARAQGAGNSPLHF,TGCAGTGCTAGAGCCCAGGGGGCGGGAAATTCACCCCTCCACTTT,TRBV20-1,TRBJ1-6,few,TRBD1
CASRGNQPQHF,TGTGCCAGCAGGGGAAATCAGCCCCAGCATTTT,TRBV6-1,TRBJ1-5,many,.
CASRSGSSRQADTQYF,TGTGCCAGCAGATCTGGATCTAGTCGGCAGGCAGATACGCAGTATTTT,TRBV6-1,TRBJ2-3,.,.
CSARSGGQLAKNIQYF,TGCAGTGCTAGAAGTGGTGGGCAGTTAGCCAAAAACATTCAGTACTTC,TRBV20-1,TRBJ2-4,.,.